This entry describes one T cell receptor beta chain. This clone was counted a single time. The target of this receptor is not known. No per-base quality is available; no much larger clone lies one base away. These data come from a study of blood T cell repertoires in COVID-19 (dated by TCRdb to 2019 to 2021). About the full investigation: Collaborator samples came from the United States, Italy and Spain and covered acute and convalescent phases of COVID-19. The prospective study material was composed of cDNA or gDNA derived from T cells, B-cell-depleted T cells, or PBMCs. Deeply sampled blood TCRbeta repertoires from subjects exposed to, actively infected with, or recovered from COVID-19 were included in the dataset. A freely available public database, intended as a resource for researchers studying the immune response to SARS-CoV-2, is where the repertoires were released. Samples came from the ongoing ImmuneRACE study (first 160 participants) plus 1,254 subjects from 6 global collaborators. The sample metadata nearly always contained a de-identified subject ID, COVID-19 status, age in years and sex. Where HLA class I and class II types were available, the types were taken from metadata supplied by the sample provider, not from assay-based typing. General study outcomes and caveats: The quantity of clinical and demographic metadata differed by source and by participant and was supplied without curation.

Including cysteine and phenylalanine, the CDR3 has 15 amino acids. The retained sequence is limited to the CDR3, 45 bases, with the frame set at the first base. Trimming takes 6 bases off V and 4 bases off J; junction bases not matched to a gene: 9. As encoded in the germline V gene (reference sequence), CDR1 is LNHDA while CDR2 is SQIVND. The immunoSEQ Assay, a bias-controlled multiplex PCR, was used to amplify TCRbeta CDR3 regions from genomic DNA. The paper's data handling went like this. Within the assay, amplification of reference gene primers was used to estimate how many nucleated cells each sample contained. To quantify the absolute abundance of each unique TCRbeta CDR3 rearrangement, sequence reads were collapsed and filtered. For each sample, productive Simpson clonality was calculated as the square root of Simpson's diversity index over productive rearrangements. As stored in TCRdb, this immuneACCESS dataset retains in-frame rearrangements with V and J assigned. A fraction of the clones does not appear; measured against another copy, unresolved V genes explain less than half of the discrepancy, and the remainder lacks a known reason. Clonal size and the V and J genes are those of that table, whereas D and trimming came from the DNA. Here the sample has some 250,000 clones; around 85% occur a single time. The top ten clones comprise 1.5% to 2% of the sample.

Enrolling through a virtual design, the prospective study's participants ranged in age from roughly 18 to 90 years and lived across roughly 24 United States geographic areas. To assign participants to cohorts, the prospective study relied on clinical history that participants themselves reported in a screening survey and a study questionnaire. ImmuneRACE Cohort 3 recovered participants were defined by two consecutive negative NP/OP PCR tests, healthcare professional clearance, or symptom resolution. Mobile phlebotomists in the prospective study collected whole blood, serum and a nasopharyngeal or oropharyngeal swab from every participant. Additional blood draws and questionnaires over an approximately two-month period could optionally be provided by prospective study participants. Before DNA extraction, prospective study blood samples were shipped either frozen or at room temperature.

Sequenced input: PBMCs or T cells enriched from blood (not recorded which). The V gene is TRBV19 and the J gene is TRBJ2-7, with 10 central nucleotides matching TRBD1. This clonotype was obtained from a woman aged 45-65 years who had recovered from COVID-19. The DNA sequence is TGTGCCAGTAGCGATCCGGGACAGGGGTTATACGAGCAGTACTTC. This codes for CASSDPGQGLYEQYF.